This entry describes one TCR beta chain. Its antigen is still unknown. Using its own MiXCR run on the reads, TCRdb lists one record per CDR3 protein. The table records 550,000 to 850,000 distinct CDR3 sequences, 30% to 35% of them present only once. The data stem from a study of T cell repertoires in cytomegalovirus infection. Per germline, CDR1 SGHTA and CDR2 FQGNSA. The CDR3 runs 19 residues. Between the trimmed V and J ends, which lost 1 base and 2 bases, there was a span of 24 bases. The chain links TRBV7-2 to TRBJ2-7; D possibly matches TRBD1 or TRBD2 (5 bases each). The sequence came from a human donor in good health (CMV status not recorded). Some clones in this sample may be carry-over from other donors' samples. Source: cultured PBMCs, taken from culture after CMV antigen stimulation. CDR3 protein: CASSLGEGLTAEPTYEQYF. The CDR3 DNA is TGTGCCAGCAGCTTAGGAGAGGGGCTGACAGCGGAGCCCACCTACGAGCAGTACTTC.